This T cell receptor beta chain was retrieved from a study of identical twins. A universal primer site came from template switching; cDNA carried unique molecular identifiers. TCRdb reprocessed the 5' RACE reads with MiXCR, giving one entry per CDR3 protein. Altogether about 330,000 distinct CDR3 sequences are present, around an eighth being singletons, with the ten largest covering approximately 7.9%. Among all donors, each was a healthy Caucasian. The germline CDR1 and CDR2 sequences are MGHRA and YSYEKL. CDR3 length: 16 amino acids. Losses at the gene ends were 2 bases for V and 1 base for J; bases not matched to a gene: 8. The same sample was also used in a study of yellow fever vaccine responses in identical twins. That paper states: Twins' vaccine T cell responses were reported to seem partly convergent and partly personalized.

Sequencing input: CD8+ T cells sorted from blood. The genes are TRBV4-1 and TRBJ2-7, with 7 bases that match TRBD2. This clonotype was obtained from a woman between 18 and 30 years old in good health. CDR3 sequence: CASSQPGLDWSYEQYF. CDR3 coding DNA: TGCGCCAGCAGCCAACCCGGACTAGACTGGTCCTACGAGCAGTACTTC.